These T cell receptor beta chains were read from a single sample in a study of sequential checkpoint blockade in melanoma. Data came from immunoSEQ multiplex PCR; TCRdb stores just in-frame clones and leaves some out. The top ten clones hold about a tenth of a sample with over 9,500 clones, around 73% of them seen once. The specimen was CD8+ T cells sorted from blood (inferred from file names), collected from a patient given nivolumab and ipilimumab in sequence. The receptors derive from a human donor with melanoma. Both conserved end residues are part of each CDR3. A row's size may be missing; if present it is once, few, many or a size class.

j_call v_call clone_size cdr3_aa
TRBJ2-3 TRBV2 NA CASSETSGRPDTQYF
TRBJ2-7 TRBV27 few CASSLTSSYEQYF
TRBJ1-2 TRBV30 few CASITGRGYGYTF
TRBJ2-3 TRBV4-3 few CASSQGADRTDTQYF
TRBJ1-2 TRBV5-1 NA CASSLGVRNYGYTF
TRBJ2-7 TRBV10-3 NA CAISGPGLAYEQYF
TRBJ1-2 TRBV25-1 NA CASSGDSYGYTF
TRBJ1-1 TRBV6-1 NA CASSRTVNTEAFF
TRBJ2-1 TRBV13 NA CASDAGGTYNEQFF
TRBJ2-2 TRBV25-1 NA CASSYRRELFF
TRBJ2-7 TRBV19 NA CASSIVGTASYEQYF
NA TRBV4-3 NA CASSQEASGSGEQYF
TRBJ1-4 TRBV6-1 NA CASRREGQHEKLFF
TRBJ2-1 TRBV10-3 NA CAISESDRRNSYNEQFF
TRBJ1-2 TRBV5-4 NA CASSSGQGRGYTF
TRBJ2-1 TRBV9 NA CASSYSGSGGNEQFF
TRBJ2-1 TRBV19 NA CASSPPGVAGGEQFF
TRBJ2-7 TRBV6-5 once CASSTDRAYEQYF
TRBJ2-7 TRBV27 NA CASRGGTGWDYEQYF
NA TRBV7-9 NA CASSPRQGGEQYF
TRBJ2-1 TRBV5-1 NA CASSGGQGTTNEQFF
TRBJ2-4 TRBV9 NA CASSAERGGLKNIQYF
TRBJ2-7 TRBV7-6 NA CASSFLAGGDEQYF
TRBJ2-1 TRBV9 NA CASSAGQGVYNEQFF
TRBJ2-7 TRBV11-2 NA CASSTGQGAIEQYF
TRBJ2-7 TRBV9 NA CASSEQGIIVDEQYF
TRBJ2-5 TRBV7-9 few CASSSDRQETQYF
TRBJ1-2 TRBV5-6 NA CASRPGTGLYGYTF
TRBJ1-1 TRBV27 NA CASSLSGGMAEAFF
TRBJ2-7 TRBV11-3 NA CASSLGGGLYEQYF
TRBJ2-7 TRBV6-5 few CASKPGQGAYEQYF
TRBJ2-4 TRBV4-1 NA CASSQRLAGAKNIQYF
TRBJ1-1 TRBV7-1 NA CASSLGGGLANTEAFF
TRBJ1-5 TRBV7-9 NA CASSSTLRDRGNQPQHF
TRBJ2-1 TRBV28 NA CASSLYEGGPSEQFF
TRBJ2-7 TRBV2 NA CASSETGVGEQYF
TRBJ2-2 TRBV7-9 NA CASSFLTSGDTGELFF
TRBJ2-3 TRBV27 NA CASSLSRPDTQYF
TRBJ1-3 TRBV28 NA CASSSGQGQSGNTIYF
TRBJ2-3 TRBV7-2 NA CASTQDRGSTDTQYF
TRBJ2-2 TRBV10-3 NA CAMLVASGELFF
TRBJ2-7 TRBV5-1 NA CASSLASSYEQYF
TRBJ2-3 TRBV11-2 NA CASLTGSFSDTQYF
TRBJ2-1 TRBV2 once CASSGGLGNNEQFF
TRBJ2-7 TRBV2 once CASLLSGDRGDEQYF
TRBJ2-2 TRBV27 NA CASSLLGTLNTGELFF
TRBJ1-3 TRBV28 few CASSFFAGNTIYF
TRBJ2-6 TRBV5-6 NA CASSLTWAHSGANVLTF
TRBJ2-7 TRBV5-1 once CASSLVASGRGLAYEQYF
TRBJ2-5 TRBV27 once CASSLGVGGLETQYF
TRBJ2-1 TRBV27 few CASSDRGPYNEQFF
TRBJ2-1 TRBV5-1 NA CASSLGTSGGGYNEQFF
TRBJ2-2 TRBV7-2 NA CASSPFGTNTGELFF
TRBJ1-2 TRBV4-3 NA CASSQDRVQGDGYTF
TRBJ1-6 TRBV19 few CASSMTSGSPLHF